The sequence of this TCR beta chain was determined in a study of beta chain features in type 1 diabetes. Study background: Healthy donors, compared against patients, showed similar age, gender and cell yields.

Donors contributed one heparinised blood draw apiece, averaging about 116 mL. This clone was counted between two and nine times. What it binds is not known. The CDR3 extends over 13 amino acids. CDR1 and CDR2 from the germline V gene are SGHDT and YYEEEE. Trimming stripped 1 base from V and 3 bases from J, with 8 bases between. Study conclusions and caveats: VDJ junctions from type 1 diabetes patients carried fewer insertions and larger deletions. The study found moderately but significantly shorter TCRB CDR3s in all four CD4+ subsets of Type 1 diabetes patients.

The authors reverse transcribed all of the isolated RNA, so sequencing captured expressed TCRB transcripts. This table comes from immunoSEQ multiplex PCR, and its TCRdb copy is limited to in-frame clones, with some not included. The sample lists about 230,000 clones; roughly 9.6% were seen once. This sequence originates from a woman aged 18-29 years in good health. V and J are TRBV5-6 and TRBJ2-7; no clear D. Sequencing was carried out using naive CD4+ T cells from blood. In DNA, the CDR3 is TGTGCCAGCAGCTTGCGGTACCGCTACGAGCAGTACTTC. It encodes CASSLRYRYEQYF.